Below, 32 T cell receptor beta chains from the same sample are listed, as sequenced in a study of cytomegalovirus exposure and HLA in healthy donors. The PCR used 60 Vbeta and 13 Jbeta primers. Assay: immunoSEQ multiplex PCR; the TCRdb copy retains only in-frame clones and omits some. This sample has around 150,000 clones, with 65% to 90% found just once. The specimen sequenced was PBMCs. These receptors originate from a man aged 50 to 59 in good health and CMV-seropositive.

This chain uses TRBV4-1 with TRBJ1-5; no clear D gene. Trimming pared 2 bases from V and 6 bases from J, leaving 8 bases between. This CDR3 is built from 13 residues. The germline V gene encodes CDR1 MGHRA and CDR2 YSYEKL. CDR3 sequence reads: CASSQLSSQPQHF. Written as DNA, the CDR3 is TGCGCCAGCAGCCAACTTTCGAGTCAGCCCCAGCATTTT.

The V call is TRBV6-1, the J call TRBJ2-7; D remains ambiguous. Trimming took 6 bases from V and 0 from J, leaving 6 bases between them. Per germline, CDR1 MNHNS and CDR2 SASEGT. This CDR3 region has 12 residues. CDR3 in amino acids: CASSFNSYEQYF. The CDR3 nucleotides are TGTGCCAGCAGCTTTAACTCCTACGAGCAGTACTTC.

The gene calls are TRBV11-3 and TRBJ2-1; possible D gene TRBD2, 7 bases. V lost 0 bases and J lost 9, with 27 bases in between. The CDR3 consists of 19 residues. Germline V gene lookup returns CDR1 SGHNT and CDR2 YENEEA. This CDR3 is CASSLDRVGARGRPGEQFF. The CDR3, as DNA: TGTGCCAGCAGCTTAGACCGGGTGGGGGCGCGGGGGCGTCCGGGTGAGCAGTTCTTC.

V gene TRBV5-1 combines with J gene TRBJ2-4; D is possibly TRBD2 (7 bases). This CDR3 contains 17 residues. Deletions cut 6 bases from V and 3 bases from J, with 22 bases between. CDR1 is SGHRS, CDR2 YFSETQ, per germline. The CDR3 protein is CASTSDGGARGKNIQYF. In nucleotides, the CDR3 is TGCGCCAGCACCTCGGATGGGGGGGCGCGAGGCAAAAACATTCAGTACTTC. Full variable domain (remainder filled in from reference TRBV5-1 and TRBJ2-4): KAGVTQTPRYLIKTRGQQVTLSCSPISGHRSVSWYQQTPGQGLQFLFEYFSETQRNKGNFPGRFSGRQFSNSRSEMNVSTLELGDSALYLCASTSDGGARGKNIQYFGAGTRLSVL.

V usage is TRBV11-3 and J usage is TRBJ1-1, with a possible D match to TRBD1 (5 bases). Germline assignment: CDR1 SGHNT and CDR2 YENEEA. Trimming pared 3 bases from V and 4 bases from J, leaving 12 bases between. There are 14 residues in the CDR3. The DNA of the CDR3 is TGTGCCAGCAGCTTGGGGGGGGTGGGCACTGAAGCTTTCTTT. As protein: CASSLGGVGTEAFF. Variable domain in full (rest from reference TRBV11-3 and TRBJ1-1): EAGVVQSPRYKIIEKKQPVAFWCNPISGHNTLYWYLQNLGQGPELLIRYENEEAVDDSQLPKDRFSAERLKGVDSTLKIQPAELGDSAVYLCASSLGGVGTEAFFGQGTRLTVV.

This clone was seen a few times. The CDR3 loop is CASGIFTGNTGELFF. CDR3 nucleotide sequence: TGTGCCAGCGGAATTTTCACAGGGAACACCGGGGAGCTGTTTTTT. V usage is TRBV27 and J usage is TRBJ2-2; D is perhaps TRBD1 (5 bases). Germline V gene data show CDR1 as MNHEY and CDR2 as SMNVEV (reference sequence). This CDR3 region has 15 residues. Trimming cost V 8 bases and J 1 base, with 14 bases left between them.

The J gene is TRBJ1-2, the V gene TRBV5-1; D not resolved. The V gene lost 0 bases and the J gene lost 0 bases, with 9 bases spanning the gap. The CDR3 covers 15 residues. CDR1 and CDR2 from the germline V gene are SGHRS and YFSETQ. CDR3 sequence reads: CASSLGQPPNYGYTF. CDR3 nucleotides: TGCGCCAGCAGCTTGGGGCAACCACCTAACTATGGCTACACCTTC.

This clone has a single count. CDR3 nucleotide sequence: TGCGCCAGCAGCATAGACAGCCTCGATGGCTACACCTTC. It codes for CASSIDSLDGYTF. The V gene is TRBV5-1, the J gene TRBJ1-2; TRBD1 might be the D (5 bases). The V gene's germline CDR1 is SGHRS and CDR2 YFSETQ. The CDR3 is 13 amino acids. The V end was cut by 4 bases, the J end by 6 bases, with 13 bases between.

In its sample, this clone was seen a few times. The rearrangement links TRBV27 to TRBJ2-7; 7 bases match TRBD2. CDR3 length: 16 residues. V gave up 0 bases and J gave up 2 bases; unmatched junction bases: 7. Germline CDR1 MNHEY, CDR2 SMNVEV (reference sequence). The CDR3 bases are TGTGCCAGCAGTTTATCGGGGCTAGCGGAAACCTACGAGCAGTACTTC. Translating gives CASSLSGLAETYEQYF.

The chain couples TRBV11-2 to TRBJ2-3; D is perhaps TRBD1 (5 bases). V was shortened by 0 bases and J by 2 bases, with 6 bases between the two germline ends. Per germline, CDR1 SGHAT and CDR2 FQNNGV. CDR3 length equals 14 residues. The CDR3 sequence is CASSLDRDTDTQYF. CDR3 DNA: TGTGCCAGCAGCTTAGACAGGGACACAGATACGCAGTATTTT. The whole variable domain, filled in from reference TRBV11-2 and TRBJ2-3, reads EAGVAQSPRYKIIEKRQSVAFWCNPISGHATLYWYQQILGQGPKLLIQFQNNGVVDDSQLPKDRFSAERLKGVDSTLKIQPAKLEDSAVYLCASSLDRDTDTQYFGPGTRLTVL.

This chain connects TRBV29-1 to TRBJ2-1; maybe TRBD2 (5 bases). This CDR3 has 14 residues. CDR1 and CDR2 from the germline V gene are SQVTM and ANQGSEA. The V end lost 3 bases, the J end lost 6 bases, and 15 bases lay between the germline ends. The CDR3 nucleotides are TGCAGCGTTGACGAACCCCCGGGGTTCAATGAGCAGTTCTTC. This codes for CSVDEPPGFNEQFF.

The rearrangement joins TRBV30 to TRBJ2-1; 9 nucleotides line up with TRBD2. V lost 2 bases, J lost 4 bases, and 6 bases stayed unmatched. The CDR3 is 15 amino acids. Germline V gene data show CDR1 as GTSNPN and CDR2 as SVGIG (reference sequence). The CDR3 DNA reads TGTGCCTGGAGTTCCGGGACTAGCAGTTACAATGAGCAGTTCTTC. Translation gives CAWSSGTSSYNEQFF.

About this clone itself: Other DNA sequences in the same sample also yield this CDR3. The V gene is TRBV5-4, the J gene TRBJ1-2; TRBD1 is a possible D gene (5 bases). V lost 4 bases and J lost 4, with 8 bases in between. The CDR3 loop spans 12 amino acids. Germline V lookup: CDR1 SGHNT, CDR2 YYREEE (reference sequence). The CDR3 protein is CASSPDSYGYTF. The CDR3 DNA sequence: TGTGCCAGCAGCCCCGACAGCTATGGCTACACCTTC.

The chain recombines TRBV28 with TRBJ2-7; D is perhaps TRBD2 (5 bases). CDR3 length: 15 residues. V lost 3 bases to trimming and J lost 6 bases, with 18 bases between them. Germline V gene data show CDR1 as MDHEN and CDR2 as SYDVKM. CDR3 residues: CASSLGGSRSSEQYV. The DNA of the CDR3 is TGTGCCAGCAGTTTGGGCGGGTCACGGTCGAGCGAGCAGTACGTC.

The chain links TRBV9 to TRBJ1-4, with TRBD1 as a possible D gene (5 bases). Between the trimmed V and J ends, which lost 3 bases and 7 bases, there was a span of 16 bases. This CDR3 is 15 amino acids long. The germline V gene has CDR1 SGDLS and CDR2 YYNGEE. CDR3 amino acids: CASSALGAVGEKLFF. The DNA for the CDR3 is TGTGCCAGCAGCGCCCTAGGGGCGGTGGGTGAAAAACTGTTTTTT.

The chain links TRBV19 to TRBJ1-1; D is perhaps TRBD1 (5 bases). Germline-derived CDR1 and CDR2 are LNHDA and SQIVND (reference sequence). CDR3 length equals 15 residues. Trimming shortened V by 4 bases and J by 5 bases, and 17 bases separated the two germline ends. The CDR3 nucleotides read TGTGCCAGTAGTACTGGGGCGGGATGGAATACTGAAGCTTTCTTT. Protein sequence: CASSTGAGWNTEAFF.

The rearrangement joins TRBV5-1 to TRBJ1-2; 9 bases agree with TRBD1. CDR1 and CDR2 from the germline V gene are SGHRS and YFSETQ. V shed 2 bases and J 1 base; nucleotides not matched to a gene: 3. The CDR3 runs 15 residues. The CDR3 here is CASSLRQGGNYGYTF. Written as DNA, the CDR3 is TGCGCCAGCAGCTTAAGACAGGGGGGTAACTATGGCTACACCTTC. The full variable domain, in which reference TRBV5-1 and TRBJ1-2 provide the parts outside the CDR3, is KAGVTQTPRYLIKTRGQQVTLSCSPISGHRSVSWYQQTPGQGLQFLFEYFSETQRNKGNFPGRFSGRQFSNSRSEMNVSTLELGDSALYLCASSLRQGGNYGYTFGSGTRLTVV.

The rearrangement joins TRBV4-2 to TRBJ2-3, with D possibly being TRBD2 (7 bases). The germline V and J ends were trimmed by 4 bases and 0 bases, with 17 bases remaining between them. The CDR3 has 17 residues. In germline, CDR1 is LGHNA, CDR2 YNFKEQ. The CDR3 spells CASSPEGGGESTDTQYF. DNA for the CDR3: TGTGCCAGCAGCCCAGAGGGAGGGGGGGAGAGCACAGATACGCAGTATTTT.

The rearrangement links TRBV7-2 to TRBJ2-5; possible D gene TRBD2, 6 bases. The ends were cut back, 5 bases at V and 3 bases at J, with 13 bases in the middle. CDR1 and CDR2 from the germline V gene are SGHTA and FQGNSA. CDR3 length: 14 amino acids. The CDR3 region has the DNA TGTGCCAGCAGCCCGATTAGCGGAAAAGAGACCCAGTACTTC. Protein product: CASSPISGKETQYF.

The chain employs TRBV5-1 and TRBJ2-1; 8 bases are a match to TRBD2. The CDR3 has 19 residues. Trimming cost V 4 bases and J 5 bases; bases outside gene matches: 20. CDR1 is SGHRS and CDR2 is YFSETQ in the germline V gene. Written as DNA, the CDR3 is TGCGCCAGCAGCCCTGGGACTAGACGGGAGACGTGGCGCCACAATGAGCAGTTCTTC. Residues: CASSPGTRRETWRHNEQFF. Using reference TRBV5-1 and TRBJ2-1 for the parts outside the CDR3, the full variable domain is KAGVTQTPRYLIKTRGQQVTLSCSPISGHRSVSWYQQTPGQGLQFLFEYFSETQRNKGNFPGRFSGRQFSNSRSEMNVSTLELGDSALYLCASSPGTRRETWRHNEQFFGPGTRLTVL.

The V and J genes are TRBV5-1 and TRBJ1-3, with 7 bases that match TRBD1. CDR3 size: 15 residues. The germline V gene encodes CDR1 SGHRS and CDR2 YFSETQ. J was trimmed by 2 bases and V by 0 bases; bases with no gene match: 2. The CDR3 DNA follows: TGCGCCAGCAGCTTGGGGGACAGCGCTGGAAACACCATATATTTT. Amino acids: CASSLGDSAGNTIYF.

This chain connects TRBV19 to TRBJ1-2, with 9 bases that match TRBD1. The CDR3 has 13 residues. J was trimmed by 0 bases and V by 8 bases; bases with no gene match: 1. The germline V gene encodes CDR1 LNHDA and CDR2 SQIVND (reference sequence). CDR3 sequence (DNA): TGTGCCAGTGGGACAGGGACTAACTATGGCTACACCTTC. Amino acids: CASGTGTNYGYTF.

In DNA form, the CDR3 reads TGTGCCAGTAGTTCAGGAGGGGCTAGGGGCAATCAGCCCCAGCATTTT. It yields the protein CASSSGGARGNQPQHF. This chain joins TRBV19 and TRBJ1-5, with D perhaps TRBD1 (5 bases). The CDR3 has 16 residues. Per the germline V gene, CDR1 is LNHDA and CDR2 is SQIVND (reference sequence). V was clipped by 5 bases and J by 2 bases, with 16 bases between them.

The chain has TRBV4-1 and TRBJ2-7; the D is unclear. Per the germline V gene, CDR1 is MGHRA and CDR2 is YSYEKL. V shed 0 bases and J shed 3 bases, with 12 bases lying between them. This CDR3 contains 15 residues. The CDR3 reads CASSQELHPSYEQYF. CDR3 nucleotide sequence: TGCGCCAGCAGCCAAGAATTGCACCCGAGCTACGAGCAGTACTTC.

The CDR3, as DNA: TGCGCCAGCAGTCCCGGCTACGAGCAGTACTTC. The encoded protein is CASSPGYEQYF. This chain connects TRBV5-1 to TRBJ2-7; no definite D call. Germline assignment: CDR1 SGHRS and CDR2 YFSETQ. The CDR3 consists of 11 residues. V gave up 5 bases and J gave up 3 bases, with 6 bases separating them. Combining the CDR3 with reference TRBV5-1 and TRBJ2-7 gives the whole variable domain KAGVTQTPRYLIKTRGQQVTLSCSPISGHRSVSWYQQTPGQGLQFLFEYFSETQRNKGNFPGRFSGRQFSNSRSEMNVSTLELGDSALYLCASSPGYEQYFGPGTRLTVT.

V usage is TRBV11-2 and J usage is TRBJ1-1, with 9 bases identical to TRBD1. Germline assignment: CDR1 SGHAT and CDR2 FQNNGV. The CDR3 is 15 amino acids. The V gene end was trimmed by 4 bases and the J gene end by 1 base; junction bases not matched to a gene: 4. The CDR3 DNA reads as TGTGCCAGCAGCTCCCTGGACAGGGGGAACACTGAAGCTTTCTTT. This gives the protein CASSSLDRGNTEAFF.

The chain recombines TRBV5-1 with TRBJ2-5, with TRBD2 matching over 12 bases. Losses at the gene ends were 4 bases for V and 4 bases for J; bases not matched to a gene: 5. Germline values: CDR1 SGHRS, CDR2 YFSETQ. This CDR3 has 15 amino acids. The CDR3: CASSPASGGGETQYF. As DNA, the CDR3 is TGCGCCAGCAGCCCAGCTAGCGGGGGGGGAGAGACCCAGTACTTC.

V is TRBV27 and J is TRBJ1-3, with a tentative D call TRBD1 (5 bases). The germline V gene has CDR1 MNHEY and CDR2 SMNVEV (reference sequence). The ends were cut back, 0 bases at V and 4 bases at J, with 10 bases in the middle. The CDR3 totals 15 residues. The CDR3 spells CASSLSGQTGNTIYF. The CDR3 region has the DNA TGTGCCAGCAGTTTATCGGGGCAGACAGGAAACACCATATATTTT.

In its sample, this clone was seen once. The chain combines TRBV5-6 with TRBJ1-5, with D possibly matching TRBD1 (5 bases). The CDR3 has 14 residues. The germline CDR1 and CDR2 sequences are SGHDT and YYEEEE. The germline V and J ends were trimmed by 4 bases and 3 bases, with 11 bases remaining between them. The CDR3 spells CASSLGLPNQPQHF. In DNA form, the CDR3 reads TGTGCCAGCAGCCTGGGACTGCCCAATCAGCCCCAGCATTTT.

J is TRBJ1-2 and V is TRBV6-1; D not resolved. V lost 4 bases, J lost 8 bases, and 14 bases lay in between. The V gene's germline CDR1 is MNHNS and CDR2 SASEGT. The CDR3 sequence is 13 residues long. The CDR3 DNA reads as TGTGCCAGCAGTGGCCCCAGAAAATCCGGCTACACCTTC. It translates to CASSGPRKSGYTF.

The chain is built from TRBV4-1 and TRBJ2-1; 7 nucleotides match TRBD1. This CDR3 is built from 15 residues. The V gene end was trimmed by 3 bases and the J gene end by 9 bases; junction bases not matched to a gene: 11. Germline-derived CDR1 and CDR2 are MGHRA and YSYEKL. The CDR3 coding sequence is TGCGCCAGCAGCCATGGGCAGGGGGAAGTTTTTGAGCAGTTCTTC. It encodes CASSHGQGEVFEQFF.

There are a few counts of this clone. This sequence joins TRBV19 and TRBJ2-2; the match to TRBD2 covers 9 bases. The CDR3 has 14 amino acids. Unmatched junction bases numbered 5, after V lost 7 bases and J lost 5 bases. CDR1 and CDR2 from the germline V gene are LNHDA and SQIVND (reference sequence). CDR3 amino acids: CASTSGRWTGELFF. The CDR3 region has the DNA TGTGCCAGTACCAGCGGGAGGTGGACCGGGGAGCTGTTTTTT.